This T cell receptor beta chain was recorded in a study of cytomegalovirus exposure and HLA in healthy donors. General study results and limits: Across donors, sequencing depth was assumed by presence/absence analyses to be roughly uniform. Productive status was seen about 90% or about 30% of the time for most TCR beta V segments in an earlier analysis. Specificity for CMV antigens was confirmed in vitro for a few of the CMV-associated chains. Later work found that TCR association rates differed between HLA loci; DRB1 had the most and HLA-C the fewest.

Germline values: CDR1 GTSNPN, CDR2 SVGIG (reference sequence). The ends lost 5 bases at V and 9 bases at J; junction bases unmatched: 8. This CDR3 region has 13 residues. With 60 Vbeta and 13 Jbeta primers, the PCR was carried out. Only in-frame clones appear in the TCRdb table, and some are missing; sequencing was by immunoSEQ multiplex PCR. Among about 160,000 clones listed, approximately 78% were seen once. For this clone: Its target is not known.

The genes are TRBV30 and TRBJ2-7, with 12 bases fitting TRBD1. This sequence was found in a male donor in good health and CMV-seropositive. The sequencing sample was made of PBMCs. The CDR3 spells CAWGTGGSTGQYF. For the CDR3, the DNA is TGTGCCTGGGGGACAGGGGGCTCAACGGGGCAGTACTTC.